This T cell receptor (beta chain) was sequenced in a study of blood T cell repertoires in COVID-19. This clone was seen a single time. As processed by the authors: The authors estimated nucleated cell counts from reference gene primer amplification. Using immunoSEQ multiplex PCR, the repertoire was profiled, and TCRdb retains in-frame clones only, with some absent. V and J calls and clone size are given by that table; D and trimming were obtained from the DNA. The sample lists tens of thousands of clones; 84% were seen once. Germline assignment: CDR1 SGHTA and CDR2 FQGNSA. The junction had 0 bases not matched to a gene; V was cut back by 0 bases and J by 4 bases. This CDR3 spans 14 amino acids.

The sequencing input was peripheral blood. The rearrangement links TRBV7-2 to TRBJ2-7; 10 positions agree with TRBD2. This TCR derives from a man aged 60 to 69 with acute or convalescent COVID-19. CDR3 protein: CASSLASGRYEQYF. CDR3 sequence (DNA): TGTGCCAGCAGCTTAGCTAGCGGGAGGTACGAGCAGTACTTC.